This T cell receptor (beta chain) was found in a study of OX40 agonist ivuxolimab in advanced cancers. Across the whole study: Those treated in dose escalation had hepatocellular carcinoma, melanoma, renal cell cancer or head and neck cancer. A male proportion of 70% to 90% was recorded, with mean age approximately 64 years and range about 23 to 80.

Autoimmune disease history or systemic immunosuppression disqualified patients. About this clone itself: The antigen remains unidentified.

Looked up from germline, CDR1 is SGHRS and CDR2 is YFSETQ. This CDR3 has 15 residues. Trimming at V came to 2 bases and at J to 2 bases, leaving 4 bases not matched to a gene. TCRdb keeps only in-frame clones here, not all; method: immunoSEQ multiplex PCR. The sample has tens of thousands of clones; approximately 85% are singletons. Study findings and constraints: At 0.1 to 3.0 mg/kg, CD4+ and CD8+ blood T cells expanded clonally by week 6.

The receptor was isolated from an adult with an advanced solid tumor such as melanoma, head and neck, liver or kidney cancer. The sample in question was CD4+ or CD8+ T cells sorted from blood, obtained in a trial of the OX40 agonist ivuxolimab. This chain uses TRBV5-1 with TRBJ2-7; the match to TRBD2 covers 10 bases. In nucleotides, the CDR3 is TGCGCCAGCAGCTTCGCTAGCGGGGGTACCTACGAGCAGTACTTC. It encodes CASSFASGGTYEQYF.